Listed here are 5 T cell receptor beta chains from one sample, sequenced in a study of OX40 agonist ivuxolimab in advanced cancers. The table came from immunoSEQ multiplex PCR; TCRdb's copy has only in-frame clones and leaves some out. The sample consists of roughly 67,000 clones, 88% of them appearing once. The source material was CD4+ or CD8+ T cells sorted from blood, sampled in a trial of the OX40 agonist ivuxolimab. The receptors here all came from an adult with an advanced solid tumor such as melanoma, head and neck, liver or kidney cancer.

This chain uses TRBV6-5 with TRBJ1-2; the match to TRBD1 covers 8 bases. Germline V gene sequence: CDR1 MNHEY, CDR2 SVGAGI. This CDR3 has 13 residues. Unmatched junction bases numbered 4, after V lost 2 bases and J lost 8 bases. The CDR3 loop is CASSYDRGGGYTF. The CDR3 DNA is TGTGCCAGCAGTTACGACAGGGGCGGGGGCTACACCTTC.

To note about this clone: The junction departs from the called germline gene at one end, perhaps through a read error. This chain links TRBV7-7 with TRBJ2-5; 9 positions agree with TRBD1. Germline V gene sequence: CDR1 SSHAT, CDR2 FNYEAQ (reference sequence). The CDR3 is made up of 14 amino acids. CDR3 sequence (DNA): TGTGCTAGCAGCTTGGGGACAGGGCAGGAGACCCAGTACTTC. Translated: CASSLGTGQETQYF.

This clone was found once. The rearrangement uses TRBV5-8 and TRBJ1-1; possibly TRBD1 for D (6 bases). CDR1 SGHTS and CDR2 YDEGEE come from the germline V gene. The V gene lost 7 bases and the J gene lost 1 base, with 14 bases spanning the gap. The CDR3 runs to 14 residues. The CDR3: CASQGFGKNTEAFF. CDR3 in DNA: TGTGCCAGCCAGGGGTTTGGAAAGAACACTGAAGCTTTCTTT. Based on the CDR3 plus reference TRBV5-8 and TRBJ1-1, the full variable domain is EAGVTQSPTHLIKTRGQQATLRCSPISGHTSVYWYQQALGLGLQFLLWYDEGEERNRGNFPPRFSGRQFPNYSSELNVNALELEDSALYLCASQGFGKNTEAFFGQGTRLTVV.

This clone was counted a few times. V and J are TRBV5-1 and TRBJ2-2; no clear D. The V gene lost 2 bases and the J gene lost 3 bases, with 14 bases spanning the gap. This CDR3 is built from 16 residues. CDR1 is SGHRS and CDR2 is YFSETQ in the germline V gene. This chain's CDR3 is CASSFYGYGDTGELFF. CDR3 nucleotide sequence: TGCGCCAGCAGCTTCTATGGGTATGGGGACACCGGGGAGCTGTTTTTT.

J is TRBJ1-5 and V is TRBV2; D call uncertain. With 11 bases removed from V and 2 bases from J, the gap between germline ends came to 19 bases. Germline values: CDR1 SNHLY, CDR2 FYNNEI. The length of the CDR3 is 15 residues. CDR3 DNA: TGTGCCCCCTCTACAGTCCTAAATGGCAATCAGCCCCAGCATTTT. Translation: CAPSTVLNGNQPQHF.